The present entry profiles one T cell receptor beta chain with its context. Original methodology: Cell counts per sample came from amplifying reference gene primers. The method was immunoSEQ multiplex PCR; TCRdb's version includes in-frame clones alone and lacks a portion of them. The DNA gave D and trimming, while V, J and clone size come from that table. This table has 250,000 or so clones, roughly 80% appearing once. The data were obtained in a study of blood T cell repertoires in COVID-19. As for the study in general: Researchers got acute and convalescent COVID-19 samples from the United States, Italy and Spain. The cDNA or gDNA used as material had been derived from T cells, B-cell-depleted T cells, or PBMCs.

Trimming removed 3 bases from V and 2 bases from J, with 8 bases in between. The germline CDR1 and CDR2 sequences are MNHNS and SASEGT. There are 14 residues in the CDR3. The sequence was obtained from a man aged 55 to 70 with acute or convalescent COVID-19. The gene calls are TRBV6-1 and TRBJ2-1; D perhaps matches TRBD1 (5 bases). The specimen was peripheral blood. The CDR3 sequence is CASSEGPPYNEQFF. The CDR3 nucleotides read TGTGCCAGCAGTGAGGGGCCCCCCTACAATGAGCAGTTCTTC.